These 30 T cell receptor beta chains originate from one sample sequenced in a study of technical replicates of blood from several donors. Libraries were prepared by immunoSEQ multiplex PCR; TCRdb keeps only in-frame clonotypes and omits some of them. The sample lists 70,000 or so clones; about 90% were seen once. The sequencing sample was made of PBMCs. These receptors originate from a human donor in good health. Some clones in this sample may be carry-over from other donors' samples.

To note about this clone: Other DNA sequences in the same sample also yield this CDR3. CDR3 bases: TGTGCCAGCAGTTCTGCCGGGCTAGCGGGAGAAGGGCAGTTCTTC. Its protein product is CASSSAGLAGEGQFF. The chain employs TRBV6-5 and TRBJ2-1; TRBD2 matches at 10 bases. The CDR3 length is 15 residues. From germline, CDR1 is MNHEY and CDR2 SVGAGI. V was clipped by 4 bases and J by 12 bases; unmatched bases: 12.

The chain is built from TRBV11-2 and TRBJ1-2; tentatively, D is TRBD1 (6 bases). From germline, CDR1 is SGHAT and CDR2 FQNNGV. Trimming removed 3 bases at V and 1 base at J, with 9 bases between. The CDR3 covers 14 residues. The chain's CDR3 is CASSFGRGNYGYTF. Written as DNA, the CDR3 is TGTGCCAGCAGCTTTGGCAGGGGTAACTATGGCTACACCTTC.

This clone was seen only a few times. The chain is built from TRBV5-6 and TRBJ1-6; TRBD1 agrees at 9 bases. The V gene end was trimmed by 5 bases and the J gene end by 6 bases; junction bases not matched to a gene: 3. The CDR3 totals 14 residues. Looked up from germline, CDR1 is SGHDT and CDR2 is YYEEEE. CDR3 loop: CASRRDRANSPLHF. CDR3 DNA sequence: TGTGCCAGCAGACGGGACAGGGCTAATTCACCCCTCCACTTT.

This chain joins TRBV5-6 and TRBJ1-6; D is uncertain. This CDR3 is 16 amino acids long. Germline CDR1 reads SGHDT; CDR2 reads YYEEEE. Trimming took off 4 bases at V and 4 bases at J, with 15 bases between the two ends. The CDR3 protein is CASSLGRTPYNSPLHF. Here the CDR3 DNA reads TGTGCCAGCAGCCTCGGGAGGACCCCGTATAATTCACCCCTCCACTTT.

The chain joins TRBV4-2 to TRBJ2-3; 7 bases line up with TRBD2. This CDR3 has 16 amino acids. Germline V gene sequence: CDR1 LGHNA, CDR2 YNFKEQ. The junction had 6 bases not matched to a gene; V was cut back by 1 base and J by 2 bases. The CDR3 spells CASSQAGTTLTDTQYF. DNA for the CDR3: TGTGCCAGCAGCCAAGCCGGGACTACTCTCACAGATACGCAGTATTTT.

This clone has only one observation. V usage is TRBV4-2 and J usage is TRBJ2-5; 9 bases are shared with TRBD2. The CDR3 is made up of 18 amino acids. J lost 4 bases, V lost 5 bases, and 17 bases had no gene match. CDR1 is LGHNA and CDR2 is YNFKEQ in the germline V gene. In DNA, the CDR3 is TGTGCCAGCAGCTCACGAGCGGGGGGCAGGGGTGGCGTAGAGACCCAGTACTTC. Protein: CASSSRAGGRGGVETQYF.

The chain links TRBV5-1 to TRBJ2-3; 11 bases are shared with TRBD2. V lost 4 bases, J lost 6 bases, and 13 bases stayed unmatched. The CDR3 is made up of 17 amino acids. Germline loops: CDR1 SGHRS, CDR2 YFSETQ. CDR3 amino acids: CASSRGVTSGRRDTQYF. CDR3 DNA sequence: TGCGCCAGCAGCCGAGGGGTCACTAGCGGGAGACGGGATACGCAGTATTTT.

The chain recombines TRBV6-5 with TRBJ2-1, with 8 bases aligning to TRBD1. After removal of 6 bases from V and 7 bases from J, the junction contained 5 bases not matched to a gene. Germline V lookup: CDR1 MNHEY, CDR2 SVGAGI. The CDR3 covers 13 residues. CDR3 residues: CASRDRGWNEQFF. The CDR3 DNA is TGTGCCAGCAGAGACAGGGGTTGGAATGAGCAGTTCTTC.

The chain employs TRBV7-6 and TRBJ2-3; 7 positions match TRBD2. V was pared by 7 bases and J by 6 bases, with 13 bases of the junction left unmatched. There are 15 residues in the CDR3. The germline V gene encodes CDR1 SGHVS and CDR2 FNYEAQ. In DNA, the CDR3 is TGTGCCAGCACCCCGAGGGGCGGGGGACGGGATACGCAGTATTTT. Protein: CASTPRGGGRDTQYF.

This CDR3 is CAIQGTDTQYF. The CDR3 DNA sequence: TGTGCCATCCAGGGCACAGATACGCAGTATTTT. The chain combines TRBV10-3 with TRBJ2-3; the D is unclear. Between the trimmed V and J ends, which lost 8 bases and 1 base, there was a span of 4 bases. Germline assignment: CDR1 ENHRY and CDR2 SYGVKD. The CDR3 has 11 amino acids.

The chain combines TRBV7-2 with TRBJ2-7; 7 positions match TRBD2. Germline V lookup: CDR1 SGHTA, CDR2 FQGNSA. The CDR3 totals 13 residues. V lost 2 bases and J lost 7; bases outside the gene matches: 5. The CDR3 loop is CASSLQRELEQYF. The CDR3 DNA sequence: TGTGCCAGCAGCTTACAGCGGGAATTGGAGCAGTACTTC.

This chain joins TRBV9 and TRBJ2-2; D remains unclear. V was cut by 3 bases and J by 2 bases, with 11 bases left in between. This CDR3 is 15 amino acids long. The germline gives CDR1 SGDLS, CDR2 YYNGEE. The CDR3 reads CASSAQFKNTGELFF. The CDR3 DNA sequence: TGTGCCAGCAGCGCACAATTCAAAAACACCGGGGAGCTGTTTTTT.

The rearrangement links TRBV5-1 to TRBJ1-4, with a weak D call TRBD1 (5 bases). Per germline, CDR1 SGHRS and CDR2 YFSETQ. The CDR3 is 15 residues long. Trimming removed 4 bases at V and 0 bases at J, with 10 bases between. The DNA for the CDR3 is TGCGCCAGCAGCGGCGACAGTACAACTAATGAAAAACTGTTTTTT. This translates into CASSGDSTTNEKLFF.

This clone was recorded once. The chain links TRBV30 to TRBJ1-2; the D is unclear. The CDR3 is 12 amino acids. Germline values: CDR1 GTSNPN, CDR2 SVGIG (reference sequence). With 7 bases removed from V and 3 bases from J, the gap between germline ends came to 12 bases. CDR3 region: CASGEDYYGYTF. As DNA, the CDR3 is TGTGCCTCAGGCGAGGACTACTATGGCTACACCTTC.

The chain uses TRBV9 and TRBJ2-7; 7 bases agree with TRBD1. CDR1 SGDLS and CDR2 YYNGEE come from the germline V gene. V dropped 4 bases and J dropped 5; count of bases not matched to a gene: 12. The CDR3 length is 15 residues. DNA of the CDR3: TGTGCCAGCAGCCCAATAGACAGGGAAGGGGACGAGCAGTACTTC. Translation: CASSPIDREGDEQYF.

This clone showed up just once. The chain has TRBV6-6 and TRBJ2-5; TRBD1 might be the D (6 bases). The length of the CDR3 is 15 residues. Trimming left V 0 bases short and J 1 base short, with 9 bases between. Germline CDR1 and CDR2: MNHNY and SVGAGI (reference sequence). CDR3 loop: CASSYSKGGQETQYF. The CDR3 DNA is TGTGCCAGCAGTTACTCGAAAGGGGGCCAAGAGACCCAGTACTTC.

The gene calls are TRBV9 and TRBJ1-2, with 8 bases fitting TRBD1. This CDR3 spans 13 amino acids. CDR1 SGDLS and CDR2 YYNGEE come from the germline V gene. With V trimmed by 7 bases and J by 8 bases, 10 bases remained unmatched. As DNA, the CDR3 is TGTGCCAGCTTCGGTGAGACAGGGGTCGGCTACACCTTC. Protein: CASFGETGVGYTF.

The chain employs TRBV5-1 and TRBJ2-7, with 10 bases lining up with TRBD2. The length of the CDR3 is 16 residues. Trimming cost V 1 base and J 5 bases; bases outside gene matches: 9. Germline V gene lookup returns CDR1 SGHRS and CDR2 YFSETQ. The CDR3 nucleotides read TGCGCCAGCAGCTTGATAGCGGGAGGCCCCCCAAACGAGCAGTACTTC. This gives the protein CASSLIAGGPPNEQYF.

The chain links TRBV7-2 to TRBJ2-2, with 9 bases identical to TRBD1. After removal of 2 bases from V and 5 bases from J, the junction contained 3 bases not matched to a gene. This CDR3 contains 15 residues. CDR1 and CDR2 (germline): SGHTA, FQGNSA. Written as DNA, the CDR3 is TGTGCCAGCAGCTTACAGGGGACAGGGACCGGGGAGCTGTTTTTT. Its translation is CASSLQGTGTGELFF.

The chain joins TRBV5-6 to TRBJ1-1; D unresolved. V was cut by 7 bases and J by 4 bases, with 20 bases left in between. This CDR3 contains 15 residues. Per germline, CDR1 SGHDT and CDR2 YYEEEE. In nucleotides, the CDR3 is TGTGCCAGCCACCGACGGTGGTCGGGGTCCACTGAAGCTTTCTTT. Translating gives CASHRRWSGSTEAFF.

The rearrangement uses TRBV2 and TRBJ1-6; TRBD1 is a possible D gene (5 bases). V was trimmed by 3 bases and J by 6 bases, leaving 9 bases between them. CDR3 length: 14 residues. Per germline, CDR1 SNHLY and CDR2 FYNNEI. The CDR3, as DNA: TGTGCCAGCAGTGATGGGGCGCGTAATTCACCCCTCCACTTT. Encoded protein: CASSDGARNSPLHF.

The rearrangement joins TRBV18 to TRBJ2-2; possible D gene TRBD1, 5 bases. The CDR3 loop spans 17 amino acids. Between the trimmed V and J ends, which lost 1 base and 2 bases, there was a span of 14 bases. The germline V gene encodes CDR1 KGHSH and CDR2 LQKENI. The CDR3 sequence is CASSPQSMTVNTGELFF. CDR3 nucleotides: TGTGCCAGCTCACCACAATCGATGACAGTAAACACCGGGGAGCTGTTTTTT. Using reference TRBV18 and TRBJ2-2 for the parts outside the CDR3, the full variable domain is NAGVMQNPRHLVRRRGQEARLRCSPMKGHSHVYWYRQLPEEGLKFMVYLQKENIIDESGMPKERFSAEFPKEGPSILRIQQVVRGDSAAYFCASSPQSMTVNTGELFFGEGSRLTVL.

The chain has TRBV19 and TRBJ2-7, with TRBD1 as a possible D gene (5 bases). The CDR3 is 13 amino acids. Germline values: CDR1 LNHDA, CDR2 SQIVND (reference sequence). Trimming cost V 2 bases and J 4 bases, with 9 bases left between them. CDR3 nucleotide sequence: TGTGCCAGTAGTATAAAGACAGATTACGAGCAGTACTTC. Translating gives CASSIKTDYEQYF.

The chain joins TRBV30 to TRBJ1-3; 8 bases line up with TRBD1. The germline V gene has CDR1 GTSNPN and CDR2 SVGIG (reference sequence). V lost 3 bases and J lost 2; bases outside the gene matches: 9. The CDR3 has 16 amino acids. CDR3 nucleotide sequence: TGTGCCTGGAGACCACCAGGGGGCCGAGCTGGAAACACCATATATTTT. Amino acids: CAWRPPGGRAGNTIYF.

The V and J genes are TRBV18 and TRBJ1-1; possibly TRBD1 for D (5 bases). V lost 3 bases and J lost 5, with 16 bases in between. Germline V gives CDR1 KGHSH, CDR2 LQKENI. The CDR3 length is 15 residues. DNA of the CDR3: TGTGCCAGCTCACCGGACTTCGGGGGAGAAACTGAAGCTTTCTTT. Translation: CASSPDFGGETEAFF.

The chain carries TRBV5-1 and TRBJ2-1; 7 nucleotides align to TRBD2. From germline, CDR1 is SGHRS and CDR2 YFSETQ. This CDR3 contains 15 residues. Unmatched junction bases numbered 7, after V lost 0 bases and J lost 7 bases. CDR3 region: CASSLEAGRMNEQFF. Written as DNA, the CDR3 is TGCGCCAGCAGCTTGGAGGCCGGGAGGATGAATGAGCAGTTCTTC. Full variable domain (rest looked up from reference TRBV5-1 and TRBJ2-1): KAGVTQTPRYLIKTRGQQVTLSCSPISGHRSVSWYQQTPGQGLQFLFEYFSETQRNKGNFPGRFSGRQFSNSRSEMNVSTLELGDSALYLCASSLEAGRMNEQFFGPGTRLTVL.

The V call is TRBV6-5, the J call TRBJ2-5, with D maybe TRBD2 (6 bases). The CDR3 covers 11 residues. V was pared by 5 bases and J by 7 bases, with 8 bases between. Germline V gene lookup returns CDR1 MNHEY and CDR2 SVGAGI. The CDR3 bases are TGTGCCAGCAGTGACGGGGGGACCCAGTACTTC. This translates into CASSDGGTQYF.

The chain links TRBV5-4 to TRBJ2-1; TRBD1 matches 8 bases. Germline assignment: CDR1 SGHNT and CDR2 YYREEE (reference sequence). V was pared by 0 bases and J by 8 bases, with 10 bases of the junction left unmatched. This CDR3 has 16 amino acids. CDR3 loop: CASSLGRQGANHEQFF. The CDR3 nucleotides are TGTGCCAGCAGCTTGGGGCGGCAGGGGGCGAATCATGAGCAGTTCTTC. Full variable domain (outside the CDR3, taken from reference TRBV5-4 and TRBJ2-1): ETGVTQSPTHLIKTRGQQVTLRCSSQSGHNTVSWYQQALGQGPQFIFQYYREEENGRGNFPPRFSGLQFPNYSSELNVNALELDDSALYLCASSLGRQGANHEQFFGPGTRLTVL.

The chain links TRBV9 to TRBJ2-2; 11 nucleotides align to TRBD2. Germline CDR1 reads SGDLS; CDR2 reads YYNGEE. The CDR3 runs to 17 residues. Losses at the gene ends were 4 bases for V and 1 base for J; bases not matched to a gene: 6. The CDR3 sequence is CASSPRGTSGNTGELFF. The DNA for the CDR3 is TGTGCCAGCAGCCCGAGGGGGACTAGCGGGAACACCGGGGAGCTGTTTTTT. The entire variable domain, with the rest obtained from reference TRBV9 and TRBJ2-2, is as follows: DSGVTQTPKHLITATGQRVTLRCSPRSGDLSVYWYQQSLDQGLQFLIQYYNGEERAKGNILERFSAQQFPDLHSELNLSSLELGDSALYFCASSPRGTSGNTGELFFGEGSRLTVL.

The chain is built from TRBV25-1 and TRBJ2-7; weak D call: TRBD2 (6 bases). V lost 4 bases and J 6 bases, leaving 13 bases between the germline ends. Germline V gene lookup returns CDR1 MGHDK and CDR2 SYGVNS. The CDR3 length is 13 residues. DNA for the CDR3: TGTGCCAGCAGTGTCCCGGGAGTTGGCGAGCAGTACTTC. This encodes CASSVPGVGEQYF.